This TCR beta chain appears in the sequencing data of a study of blood T cell repertoires in COVID-19. Study-wide context: COVID-19 samples collected from the United States, Italy and Spain covered acute and convalescent phases. Sources were T cells, B-cell-depleted T cells, or PBMCs; the material itself was cDNA or gDNA.

Authors' data handling: Researchers report that nucleated cell counts were estimated from reference gene primer amplification. Here immunoSEQ multiplex PCR was the method, and the copy in TCRdb shows in-frame clones only, minus some. The V and J calls and clone size are taken from that table; D and trimming were inferred from the DNA. Among 150,000 to 200,000 clones, 70% to 90% were seen once, and the ten largest hold approximately 5.6%. Germline CDR1 is SGHTA and CDR2 is FQGTGA. Trimming stripped 5 bases from V and 1 base from J, with 15 bases between. The CDR3 extends over 15 amino acids. V usage is TRBV7-3 and J usage is TRBJ2-7; D is uncertain. Sequencing was performed on peripheral blood. The clonotype was recovered from a man between 35 and 55 years old with active or convalescent COVID-19. The CDR3 DNA reads TGTGCCAGCAGCCTCGACCCGACACATTCCTACGAGCAGTACTTC. Translating gives CASSLDPTHSYEQYF.